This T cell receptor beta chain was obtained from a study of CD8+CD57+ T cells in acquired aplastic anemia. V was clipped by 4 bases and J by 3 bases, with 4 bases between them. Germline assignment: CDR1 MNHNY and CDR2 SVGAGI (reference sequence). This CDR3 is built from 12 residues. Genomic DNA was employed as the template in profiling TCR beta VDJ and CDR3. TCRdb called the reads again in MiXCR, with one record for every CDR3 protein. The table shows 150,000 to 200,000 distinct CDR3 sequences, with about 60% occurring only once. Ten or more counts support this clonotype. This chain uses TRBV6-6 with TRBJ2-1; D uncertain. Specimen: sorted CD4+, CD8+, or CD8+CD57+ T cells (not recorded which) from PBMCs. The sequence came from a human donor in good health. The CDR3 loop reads CASSSLYNEQFF. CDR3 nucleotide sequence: TGTGCCAGCAGTTCCCTCTACAATGAGCAGTTCTTC.